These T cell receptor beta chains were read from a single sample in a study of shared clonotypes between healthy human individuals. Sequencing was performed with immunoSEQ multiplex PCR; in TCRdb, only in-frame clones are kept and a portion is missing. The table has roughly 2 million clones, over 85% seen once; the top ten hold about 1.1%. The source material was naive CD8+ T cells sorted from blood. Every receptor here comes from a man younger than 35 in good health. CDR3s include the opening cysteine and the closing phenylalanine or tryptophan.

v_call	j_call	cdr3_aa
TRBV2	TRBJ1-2	CASSEDIYGYTF
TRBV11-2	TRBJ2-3	CASSPSGESTDTQYF
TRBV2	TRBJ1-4	CARGQGGREKLFF
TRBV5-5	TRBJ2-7	CASSSRESQGYRYEQYF
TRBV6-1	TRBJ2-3	CASKRLAGDTDTQYF
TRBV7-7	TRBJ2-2	CASSSGAGELFF
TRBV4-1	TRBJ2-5	CASSQTTGWETQYF
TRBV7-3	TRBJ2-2	CASSLNLNTGELFF
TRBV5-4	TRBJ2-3	CASRLAGGLDTQYF
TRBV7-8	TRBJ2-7	CASSLAPMTEQYF
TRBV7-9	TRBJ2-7	CASSFGVGEQYF
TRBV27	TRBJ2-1	CASSLIHAWTVKNEQFF
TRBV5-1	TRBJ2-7	CASSLSGFIYEQYF
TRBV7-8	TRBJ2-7	CASSENLGLYEQYF
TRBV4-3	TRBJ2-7	CASSPMKMGQGDEQYF
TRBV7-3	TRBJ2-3	CASSLGTDTQYF
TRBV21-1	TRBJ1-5	CASSKPRGYSNQPQHF
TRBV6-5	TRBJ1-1	CASSYQASAEAFF